A single sample is the source of the 5 T cell receptor beta chains below, sequenced in a study of response to subunit inactivated influenza vaccine. TCRdb recomputed calls from the RT-PCR reads with MiXCR, one row per CDR3 protein. The sample consists of 530,000 or so distinct CDR3 sequences, around 25% of them appearing once. This specimen consisted of CD4+ T cells sorted from PBMCs, obtained less than 6 days after vaccination. The receptor source for this set is a man aged 50 or older who received an inactivated influenza vaccine.

This chain connects TRBV5-5 to TRBJ2-2, with D unresolved. Germline CDR1 SGHKS, CDR2 YYEKEE (reference sequence). This CDR3 is 17 amino acids long. V lost 3 bases, J lost 5 bases, and 20 bases lay in between. The CDR3 nucleotides read TGTGCCAGCAGCTCCACTCGGACGGTCCTAAGTACCGGGGAGCTGTTTTTT. It encodes CASSSTRTVLSTGELFF.

This clonotype was observed a handful of times. V and J are TRBV15 and TRBJ2-3; 9 nucleotides line up with TRBD2. From germline, CDR1 is LNHNV and CDR2 YYDKDF (reference sequence). The CDR3 covers 15 residues. Germline trimming cut 7 bases from V and 2 bases from J; bases unmatched to any gene: 7. The CDR3 here is CATKRLADNTDTQYF. CDR3 sequence (DNA): TGTGCCACCAAAAGACTAGCGGACAACACAGATACGCAGTATTTT. Full variable domain (remainder filled in from reference TRBV15 and TRBJ2-3): DAMVIQNPRYQVTQFGKPVTLSCSQTLNHNVMYWYQQKSSQAPKLLFHYYDKDFNNEADTPDNFQSRRPNTSFCFLDIRSPGLGDTAMYLCATKRLADNTDTQYFGPGTRLTVL.

This clonotype was seen at least ten times. The chain links TRBV5-1 to TRBJ2-1, with 11 bases lining up with TRBD1. V lost 4 bases to trimming and J lost 5 bases; unmatched junction nucleotides: 8. CDR1 is SGHRS and CDR2 is YFSETQ in the germline V gene. There are 16 residues in the CDR3. Written as DNA, the CDR3 is TGCGCCAGCAGCCTCCGGACAGGGGGCATTGACAATGAGCAGTTCTTC. Amino acids: CASSLRTGGIDNEQFF.

The CDR3 DNA is TGTGCCAGCAGCTTCCAGGGGTTCAAGGAGCAGTACTTC. Translated: CASSFQGFKEQYF. This chain links TRBV5-5 with TRBJ2-7; TRBD1 is a possible D gene (6 bases). V shed 2 bases and J shed 7 bases, with 13 bases lying between them. The CDR3 consists of 13 residues. Per germline, CDR1 SGHKS and CDR2 YYEKEE (reference sequence).

The chain has TRBV20-1 and TRBJ2-1; a possible D gene is TRBD2 (6 bases). CDR1 DFQATT and CDR2 SNEGSKA come from the germline V gene (reference sequence). V lost 0 bases and J 2 bases, leaving 14 bases between the germline ends. CDR3 length equals 16 residues. The CDR3 is CSARDGGGRTYNEQFF. The CDR3 DNA reads as TGCAGTGCTAGAGATGGGGGAGGAAGAACCTACAATGAGCAGTTCTTC.